This T cell receptor beta chain was sequenced during a study of blood T cell repertoires in COVID-19. Grouping used clinical history reported by participants in a survey and questionnaire. What the recovered Cohort 3 donors had was two negative PCRs, clearance, or symptom resolution. Study processing details: Researchers report that nucleated cell counts were estimated from reference gene primer amplification. Assay used: immunoSEQ multiplex PCR; TCRdb lists only in-frame clones, some missing. That table supplies the V and J calls and clone size; D and trimming were determined from the DNA. Of just over 350,000 clones in the sample, roughly 90% are singletons; the top ten hold 2.5% to 3%. Trimming cost V 0 bases and J 6 bases; bases outside gene matches: 5. The CDR3 consists of 15 residues. Germline CDR1 reads LNHDA; CDR2 reads SQIVND (reference sequence).

The specimen was PBMCs or T cells enriched from blood (not recorded which). The sequence was collected from a woman younger than 45 who had recovered from COVID-19. The V call is TRBV19, the J call TRBJ2-1, with 7 bases fitting TRBD2. The CDR3 bases are TGTGCCAGTAGTATAGAGGGACTAAGGGGCAATGAGCAGTTCTTC. It yields the protein CASSIEGLRGNEQFF.